The 27 T cell receptor beta chains given below trace back to one sample, sequenced in a study of early T cells in non-severe SARS-CoV-2 infection. TCRdb ran MiXCR on the 5' RACE reads and lists one entry per CDR3 protein. The sample records some 80,000 distinct CDR3 sequences, roughly 15% being singletons. The sequencing sample was made of whole blood. The receptors shown here come from an adult who was a healthcare worker with PCR-confirmed SARS-CoV-2 infection or an uninfected control (not recorded which).

V usage is TRBV30 and J usage is TRBJ1-3; D remains ambiguous. Germline assignment: CDR1 GTSNPN and CDR2 SVGIG (reference sequence). This CDR3 comprises 10 residues. V was cut by 5 bases and J by 8 bases, with 7 bases left in between. The CDR3 is CAWAQDTIYF. The CDR3 DNA follows: TGTGCCTGGGCTCAGGACACCATATATTTT.

This clonotype has ten or more counts. A read error may account for a junction end that differs from germline. The chain combines TRBV29-1 with TRBJ1-1; weak D call: TRBD1 (5 bases). The CDR3 spans 8 residues. The germline CDR1 and CDR2 sequences are SQVTM and ANQGSEA. The CDR3 nucleotides read TGCAGCGTGGTAGGACACTCATTT. Protein sequence: CSVVGHSF.

The chain employs TRBV6-4 and TRBJ2-1, with 8 bases aligning to TRBD2. V shed 4 bases, J shed 9 bases, and the junction held 8 bases outside the gene matches. CDR1 and CDR2 (germline): MRHNA, SNTAGT. CDR3 length: 14 residues. CDR3 in amino acids: CASSGLAGRGEQFF. The CDR3 DNA reads as TGTGCCAGCAGTGGCCTAGCGGGTAGGGGTGAGCAGTTCTTC.

About this clonotype itself: A much larger clonotype is one base distant, so this may be a read error. The chain combines TRBV12-3 or TRBV12-4 with TRBJ2-7; D may be TRBD1 (5 bases). The CDR3 covers 12 residues. The CDR3 loop is CACSLRDYEQYF. CDR3 nucleotides: TGTGCCTGCAGTCTCAGGGACTACGAGCAGTACTTC.

This clonotype was detected only a few times. The chain combines TRBV19 with TRBJ2-7; TRBD1 aligns across 8 bases. The ends lost 3 bases at V and 6 bases at J; junction bases unmatched: 10. CDR3 length equals 15 residues. The germline V gene encodes CDR1 LNHDA and CDR2 SQIVND (reference sequence). DNA for the CDR3: TGTGCCAGTAGTATTGCGACAGGGGTTAAGTCCGAGCAGTACTTC. Translated: CASSIATGVKSEQYF.

This clonotype has just a few counts. V and J are TRBV10-3 and TRBJ1-6; 7 nucleotides match TRBD1. The CDR3 sequence is 14 residues long. The J segment lost 7 bases and the V segment lost 6 bases, leaving 6 bases of the junction unmatched. The germline V gene has CDR1 ENHRY and CDR2 SYGVKD. The CDR3 DNA sequence: TGTGCCATCAGGGTCGGGACAGAGAATTCACCCCTCCACTTT. This gives the protein CAIRVGTENSPLHF.

Ten or more counts support this clonotype. This chain uses TRBV29-1 with TRBJ2-1; D may be TRBD1 (5 bases). V lost 3 bases to trimming and J lost 14 bases, with 20 bases between them. Per germline, CDR1 SQVTM and CDR2 ANQGSEA. CDR3 size: 13 residues. Here the CDR3 DNA reads TGCAGCGTTGATCCTCATGATGGGGCCACCGAGTTCTTC. This codes for CSVDPHDGATEFF.

The chain recombines TRBV5-1 with TRBJ2-1; the D gene could be TRBD1 or TRBD2 (7 bases each). Trimming pared 4 bases from V and 4 bases from J, leaving 15 bases between. The CDR3 spans 15 residues. The germline V gene has CDR1 SGHRS and CDR2 YFSETQ. CDR3 nucleotides: TGCGCCAGCAGCCCAGGGGGAGGGGTGTACAATGAGCAGTTCTTC. Its translation is CASSPGGGVYNEQFF. The full variable domain, in which reference TRBV5-1 and TRBJ2-1 provide the parts outside the CDR3, is KAGVTQTPRYLIKTRGQQVTLSCSPISGHRSVSWYQQTPGQGLQFLFEYFSETQRNKGNFPGRFSGRQFSNSRSEMNVSTLELGDSALYLCASSPGGGVYNEQFFGPGTRLTVL.

The chain recombines TRBV29-1 with TRBJ1-3; D perhaps matches TRBD1 (6 bases). The CDR3 loop spans 13 amino acids. Germline CDR1 is SQVTM and CDR2 is ANQGSEA. V was shortened by 6 bases and J by 2 bases, with 11 bases between the two germline ends. In DNA form, the CDR3 reads TGCAGCGTGGGGGGGCCCACTGGAAACACCATATATTTT. Translating it yields CSVGGPTGNTIYF.

This clonotype was observed many times. This rearrangement joins TRBV2 to TRBJ1-5, with D perhaps matching TRBD1 (6 bases). Germline V gene lookup returns CDR1 SNHLY and CDR2 FYNNEI. V was pared by 5 bases and J by 3 bases, with 11 bases between. There are 14 residues in the CDR3. CDR3 protein: CASSLGQSNQPQHF. Written as DNA, the CDR3 is TGTGCCAGCAGTCTAGGACAGTCCAATCAGCCCCAGCATTTT.

The rearrangement uses TRBV6-4 and TRBJ2-3; D gene uncertain. Germline V gene lookup returns CDR1 MRHNA and CDR2 SNTAGT. This CDR3 comprises 14 residues. The V end lost 0 bases, the J end lost 0 bases, and 4 bases lay between the germline ends. CDR3 loop: CASSDSLSTDTQYF. The CDR3 region has the DNA TGTGCCAGCAGTGACTCGCTAAGCACAGATACGCAGTATTTT.

This clonotype turned up a few times. This chain uses TRBV15 with TRBJ2-7; 8 positions match TRBD2. The CDR3 length is 17 residues. J lost 0 bases, V lost 4 bases, and 11 bases had no gene match. Germline V gene data show CDR1 as LNHNV and CDR2 as YYDKDF (reference sequence). Written as DNA, the CDR3 is TGTGCCACCAGCAAAGACGCAGCGGGGGCCTTCTCCTACGAGCAGTACTTC. Amino acids: CATSKDAAGAFSYEQYF.

The table lists this clonotype with many counts. The CDR3 DNA reads TGCAGTGCGGGACGGTCAGATACGCAGTATTTT. Its translation is CSAGRSDTQYF. J is TRBJ2-3 and V is TRBV20-1, with D perhaps assigned TRBD1 or TRBD2 (5 bases each). Looked up from germline, CDR1 is DFQATT and CDR2 is SNEGSKA (reference sequence). The V and J ends lost 6 bases and 4 bases respectively, with 8 bases between them. The CDR3 runs to 11 residues.

The chain uses TRBV3-1 and TRBJ1-6; D not certain. Trimming cost V 6 bases and J 5 bases, with 11 bases left between them. There are 14 residues in the CDR3. In germline, CDR1 is LGHDT, CDR2 YNNKEL (reference sequence). The CDR3 region has the DNA TGTGCCAGCAGTACGACCCACCATAATTCACCCCTCCACTTT. It encodes CASSTTHHNSPLHF.

This clonotype appeared a few times. This sequence joins TRBV9 and TRBJ2-1; 7 bases map to TRBD2. Germline lookup yields CDR1 SGDLS and CDR2 YYNGEE. The V and J ends lost 3 bases and 2 bases, in that order; junction bases with no gene match: 2. The length of the CDR3 is 14 residues. CDR3 nucleotides: TGTGCCAGCAGCGCCGGGACTACCTACAATGAGCAGTTCTTC. The encoded protein is CASSAGTTYNEQFF.

This clonotype was counted once. V is TRBV7-9 and J is TRBJ2-7, with a tentative D call TRBD2 (5 bases). CDR3 length: 16 amino acids. Germline CDR1 is SEHNR and CDR2 is FQNEAQ (reference sequence). V was trimmed by 4 bases and J by 6 bases, leaving 22 bases between them. The CDR3 DNA is TGTGCCAGCAGCTCCTTCCAACTAGGAGTGAGGACCGAGCAGTACTTC. Translated, it gives CASSSFQLGVRTEQYF. Combining the CDR3 with reference TRBV7-9 and TRBJ2-7 gives the whole variable domain DTGVSQNPRHKITKRGQNVTFRCDPISEHNRLYWYRQTLGQGPEFLTYFQNEAQLEKSRLLSDRFSAERPKGSFSTLEIQRTEQGDSAMYLCASSSFQLGVRTEQYFGPGTRLTVT.

The sample holds many counts of this clonotype. This chain joins TRBV6-2 or TRBV6-3 and TRBJ2-4; TRBD2 agrees at 7 bases. This CDR3 is built from 15 residues. CDR1 MNHEY and CDR2 SVGEGT come from the germline V gene. Germline trimming cut 2 bases from V and 6 bases from J; bases unmatched to any gene: 7. CDR3 sequence (DNA): TGTGCCAGCAGTTACGGACGGGGGGTAGGAAACATTCAGTACTTC. Encoded protein: CASSYGRGVGNIQYF.

The genes are TRBV7-8 and TRBJ2-5; TRBD1 agrees at 7 bases. The CDR3 loop spans 15 amino acids. Germline lookup yields CDR1 SGHVS and CDR2 FQNEAQ. With V trimmed by 3 bases and J by 3 bases, 7 bases remained unmatched. CDR3 residues: CASSFHRDRKETQYF. DNA of the CDR3: TGTGCCAGCAGCTTTCACCGGGACAGAAAAGAGACCCAGTACTTC.

This clonotype was seen a few times. This chain connects TRBV3-1 to TRBJ1-6; the D is unclear. Germline V gives CDR1 LGHDT, CDR2 YNNKEL (reference sequence). The CDR3 sequence is 14 residues long. With 3 bases removed from V and 4 bases from J, the gap between germline ends came to 7 bases. The CDR3: CASSQSGYNSPLHF. The DNA of the CDR3 is TGTGCCAGCAGCCAGAGCGGTTATAATTCACCCCTCCACTTT.

This rearrangement joins TRBV10-3 to TRBJ1-2; TRBD1 might be the D (5 bases). The length of the CDR3 is 16 residues. Germline V gives CDR1 ENHRY, CDR2 SYGVKD. V was trimmed by 3 bases and J by 0 bases, leaving 14 bases between them. The CDR3 sequence: CAISDNRDPSNYGYTF. The CDR3 bases are TGTGCCATCAGTGATAACCGGGACCCTTCTAACTATGGCTACACCTTC.

In this sample, this clonotype turned up a few times. CDR3 protein: CASFERGATYEQYF. Written as DNA, the CDR3 is TGTGCCAGCTTTGAGCGGGGCGCAACCTACGAGCAGTACTTC. The chain links TRBV6-1 to TRBJ2-7; 7 positions agree with TRBD2. This CDR3 region has 14 residues. The V segment lost 8 bases and the J segment 2 bases; nucleotides outside the gene matches: 9. CDR1 is MNHNS and CDR2 is SASEGT in the germline V gene.

This clonotype was seen repeatedly, ten times or more. The genes are TRBV2 and TRBJ1-1; D ambiguous. The CDR3 has 12 residues. Trimming took off 6 bases at V and 6 bases at J, with 11 bases between the two ends. Germline values: CDR1 SNHLY, CDR2 FYNNEI. The CDR3 region has the DNA TGTGCCAGCAGGGGTTCCGGCGCTGAAGCTTTCTTT. It codes for CASRGSGAEAFF.

The chain links TRBV15 to TRBJ2-1; no reliable D call. CDR1 LNHNV and CDR2 YYDKDF come from the germline V gene (reference sequence). Trimming took 8 bases from V and 9 from J, leaving 11 bases between them. The CDR3 has 11 residues. DNA of the CDR3: TGTGCCACCGGCCCAGGTGGTGAGCAGTTCTTC. Protein sequence: CATGPGGEQFF.

The chain employs TRBV7-9 and TRBJ2-3, with TRBD1 matching over 9 bases. The CDR3 has 15 amino acids. The germline V gene encodes CDR1 SEHNR and CDR2 FQNEAQ (reference sequence). The V gene end was trimmed by 5 bases and the J gene end by 4 bases; junction bases not matched to a gene: 7. In nucleotides, the CDR3 is TGTGCCAGCAGCCGGAAACAGGGGGCGTCAGATACGCAGTATTTT. Translation gives CASSRKQGASDTQYF. The variable domain in full, with the rest retrieved from reference TRBV7-9 and TRBJ2-3, is DTGVSQNPRHKITKRGQNVTFRCDPISEHNRLYWYRQTLGQGPEFLTYFQNEAQLEKSRLLSDRFSAERPKGSFSTLEIQRTEQGDSAMYLCASSRKQGASDTQYFGPGTRLTVL.

This clonotype has ten or more counts. V usage is TRBV12-5 and J usage is TRBJ1-1; D may be TRBD1 (5 bases). CDR1 LGHNT and CDR2 FRNRAP come from the germline V gene. V dropped 6 bases and J dropped 11 bases, with 16 bases sitting between them. CDR3 length equals 12 residues. The DNA of the CDR3 is TGTGCTAGTGGCCGCGGGGAGGGGTTGGCTTTCTTT. Its translation: CASGRGEGLAFF.

This chain connects TRBV5-6 to TRBJ2-1, with unresolved D. Trimming took 1 base from V and 7 from J, leaving 6 bases between them. Germline loops: CDR1 SGHDT, CDR2 YYEEEE. The CDR3 runs 12 residues. The CDR3 DNA is TGTGCCAGCAGCTTGCAAGGGAATGAGCAGTTCTTC. Translation: CASSLQGNEQFF.

This chain links TRBV6-5 with TRBJ1-4; tentatively, D is TRBD1 (5 bases). The germline V gene has CDR1 MNHEY and CDR2 SVGAGI. The CDR3 runs 19 residues. V shed 5 bases and J shed 3 bases, with 25 bases lying between them. The CDR3, as DNA: TGTGCCAGCAGTCGAGAGGGGACGTTTTTCGCTTCAGCTAATGAAAAACTGTTTTTT. It specifies CASSREGTFFASANEKLFF.